This T cell receptor beta chain was obtained from a study of blood T cell repertoires in COVID-19. Whole-study context: From the United States, Italy and Spain came samples of acute and convalescent COVID-19.

Authors' methods: Researchers report that nucleated cell counts were estimated from reference gene primer amplification. Sequencing was performed with immunoSEQ multiplex PCR; in TCRdb, only in-frame clones are kept and a portion is missing. The V and J calls and the clone size are those of that table, but D and trimming were determined from the DNA. The sample has hundreds of thousands of clones; around 87% are singletons. Sequenced sample: peripheral blood. The TCR comes from a woman aged 40 to 50 with COVID-19, enrolled during active disease.

This chain's CDR3 is CASSEALAGEAFF. The CDR3 DNA reads TGTGCCAGCAGTGAGGCTTTGGCAGGCGAAGCTTTCTTT. The genes are TRBV6-4 and TRBJ1-1; D gene uncertain. The V gene lost 3 bases and the J gene lost 8 bases, with 13 bases spanning the gap. The germline V gene encodes CDR1 MRHNA and CDR2 SNTAGT. There are 13 residues in the CDR3.